The sequence of this T cell receptor beta chain was determined in a study of CD8+ T cells in alopecia areata. Collected material from alopecia areata patients comprised lesional scalp punch biopsies and peripheral blood. Starting from PBMCs, sorting isolated CD4+ and CD8+ T cells. Trimming pared 3 bases from V and 9 bases from J, leaving 15 bases between. This CDR3 spans 14 amino acids. The germline V gene encodes CDR1 SNHLY and CDR2 FYNNEI. Only one count was recorded for this clone. Its specificity is not known. General study points: Normal skin's resident alphabeta T cells are sequenced alongside lesional scalp T cells. Elevated clonality characterized lesional scalp relative to normal scalp, particularly in alopecia totalis/universalis.

Extracted RNA was reverse transcribed into cDNA, the sequencing template. The assay was immunoSEQ multiplex PCR, and TCRdb's table has in-frame clones only and misses some. The table includes 160,000 or so clones, about 66% detected once. The rearrangement uses TRBV2 and TRBJ2-1; tentative D call: TRBD1 (6 bases). The TCR was taken from a human donor with alopecia areata. Sequencing was performed on CD8+ T cells sorted from blood, taken at week 0. CDR3 protein: CASSEPRTAIEQFF. DNA of the CDR3: TGTGCCAGCAGTGAGCCAAGGACAGCGATTGAGCAGTTCTTC.